This TCR beta chain is from a study of neurological immune-mediated disorders. The V gene's germline CDR1 is SQVTM and CDR2 ANQGSEA. Trimming cost V 5 bases and J 2 bases, with 12 bases left between them. This CDR3 is built from 13 residues. Study observations and caveats: The study phylogenetically grouped the repertoires of 18 of 34 multiple sclerosis patients into one related-CDR3 cluster, a possible signature.

TCRdb processed the 5' RACE reads anew with MiXCR; each CDR3 protein has one entry. The repertoire consists of about 78,000 distinct CDR3 sequences, with just over 5% occurring once and the leading ten covering 2% to 2.5%. The sample holds many counts of this clonotype. What it binds is not known. The chain has TRBV29-1 and TRBJ2-5; D may correspond to TRBD1 or TRBD2 (5 bases each). Material for sequencing was PBMCs. The TCR comes from a woman aged 25-40 years with multiple sclerosis. The CDR3 nucleotides read TGCAGCGTTCGCCGGGACCAACAAGAGACCCAGTACTTC. It translates to CSVRRDQQETQYF. Complete variable domain (other parts from reference TRBV29-1 and TRBJ2-5): SAVISQKPSRDICQRGTSLTIQCQVDSQVTMMFWYRQQPGQSLTLIATANQGSEATYESGFVIDKFPISRPNLTFSTLTVSNMSPEDSSIYLCSVRRDQQETQYFGPGTRLLVL.